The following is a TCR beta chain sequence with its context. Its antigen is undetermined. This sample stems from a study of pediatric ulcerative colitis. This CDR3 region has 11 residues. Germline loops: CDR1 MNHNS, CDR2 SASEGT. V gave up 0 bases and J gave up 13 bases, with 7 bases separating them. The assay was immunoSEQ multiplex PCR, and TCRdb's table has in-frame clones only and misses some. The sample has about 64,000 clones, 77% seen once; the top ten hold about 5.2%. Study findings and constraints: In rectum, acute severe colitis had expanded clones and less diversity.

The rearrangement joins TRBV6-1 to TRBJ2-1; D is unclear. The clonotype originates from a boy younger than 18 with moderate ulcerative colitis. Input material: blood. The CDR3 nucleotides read TGTGCCAGCAGTGAAGCGACTCTACAGTTCTTC. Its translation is CASSEATLQFF.